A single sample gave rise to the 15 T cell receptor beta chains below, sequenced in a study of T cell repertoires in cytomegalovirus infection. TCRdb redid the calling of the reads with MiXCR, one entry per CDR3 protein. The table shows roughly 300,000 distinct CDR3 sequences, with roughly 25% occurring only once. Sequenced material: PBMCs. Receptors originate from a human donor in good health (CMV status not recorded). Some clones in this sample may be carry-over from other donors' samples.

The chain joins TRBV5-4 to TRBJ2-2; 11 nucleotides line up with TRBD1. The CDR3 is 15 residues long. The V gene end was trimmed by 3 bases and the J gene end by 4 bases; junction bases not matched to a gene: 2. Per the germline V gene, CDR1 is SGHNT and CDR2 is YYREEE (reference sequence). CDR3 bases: TGTGCCAGCAGCTCCGGGACAGGGGGCACCGGGGAGCTGTTTTTT. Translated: CASSSGTGGTGELFF. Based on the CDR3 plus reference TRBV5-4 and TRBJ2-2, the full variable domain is ETGVTQSPTHLIKTRGQQVTLRCSSQSGHNTVSWYQQALGQGPQFIFQYYREEENGRGNFPPRFSGLQFPNYSSELNVNALELDDSALYLCASSSGTGGTGELFFGEGSRLTVL.

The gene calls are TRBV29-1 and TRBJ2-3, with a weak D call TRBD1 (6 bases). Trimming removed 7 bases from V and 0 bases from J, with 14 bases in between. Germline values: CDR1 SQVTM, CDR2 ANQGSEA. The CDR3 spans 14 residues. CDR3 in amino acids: CSARTALSTDTQYF. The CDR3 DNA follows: TGCAGCGCCCGGACAGCCCTAAGCACAGATACGCAGTATTTT.

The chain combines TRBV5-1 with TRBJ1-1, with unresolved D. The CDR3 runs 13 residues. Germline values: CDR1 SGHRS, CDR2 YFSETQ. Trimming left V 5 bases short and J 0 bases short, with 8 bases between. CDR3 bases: TGCGCCAGCAGTGCCCCCATGAACACTGAAGCTTTCTTT. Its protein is CASSAPMNTEAFF.

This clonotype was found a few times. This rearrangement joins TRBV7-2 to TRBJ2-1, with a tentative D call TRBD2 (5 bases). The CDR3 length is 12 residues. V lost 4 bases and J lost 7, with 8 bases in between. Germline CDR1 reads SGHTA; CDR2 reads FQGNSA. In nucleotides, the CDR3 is TGTGCCAGCAGCTACCGAGGGAATGAGCAGTTCTTC. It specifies CASSYRGNEQFF.

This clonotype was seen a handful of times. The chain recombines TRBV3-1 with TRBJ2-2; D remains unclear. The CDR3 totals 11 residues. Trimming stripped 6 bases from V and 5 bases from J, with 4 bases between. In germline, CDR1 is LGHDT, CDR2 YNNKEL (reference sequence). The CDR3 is CASRRTGELFF. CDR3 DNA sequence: TGTGCCAGCAGACGGACCGGGGAGCTGTTTTTT.

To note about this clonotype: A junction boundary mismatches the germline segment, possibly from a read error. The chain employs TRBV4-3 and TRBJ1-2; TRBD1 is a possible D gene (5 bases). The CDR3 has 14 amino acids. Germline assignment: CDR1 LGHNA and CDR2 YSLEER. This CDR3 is CASRQDSGNYGYTF. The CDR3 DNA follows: TGCGCCAGCAGACAAGATTCAGGGAACTATGGCTACACCTTC.

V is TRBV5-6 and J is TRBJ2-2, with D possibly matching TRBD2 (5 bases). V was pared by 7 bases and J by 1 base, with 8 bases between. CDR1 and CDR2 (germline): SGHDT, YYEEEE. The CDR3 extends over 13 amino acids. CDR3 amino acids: CASRLWNTGELFF. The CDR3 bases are TGTGCCAGCCGACTATGGAACACCGGGGAGCTGTTTTTT.

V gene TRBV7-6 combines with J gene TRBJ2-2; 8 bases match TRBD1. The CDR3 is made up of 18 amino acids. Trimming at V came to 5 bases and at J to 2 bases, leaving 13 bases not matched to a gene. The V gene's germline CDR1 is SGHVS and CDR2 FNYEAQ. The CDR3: CASSTGGMDRINTGELFF. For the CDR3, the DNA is TGTGCCAGCAGCACAGGGGGAATGGACAGGATAAACACCGGGGAGCTGTTTTTT.

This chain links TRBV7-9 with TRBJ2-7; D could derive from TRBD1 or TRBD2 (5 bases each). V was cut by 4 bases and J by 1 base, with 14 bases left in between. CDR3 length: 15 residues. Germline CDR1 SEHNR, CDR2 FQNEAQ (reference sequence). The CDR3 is CASSSWPGTSYEQYF. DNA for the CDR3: TGTGCCAGCAGCTCCTGGCCGGGGACGTCCTACGAGCAGTACTTC. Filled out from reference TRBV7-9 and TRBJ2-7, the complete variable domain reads DTGVSQNPRHKITKRGQNVTFRCDPISEHNRLYWYRQTLGQGPEFLTYFQNEAQLEKSRLLSDRFSAERPKGSFSTLEIQRTEQGDSAMYLCASSSWPGTSYEQYFGPGTRLTVT.

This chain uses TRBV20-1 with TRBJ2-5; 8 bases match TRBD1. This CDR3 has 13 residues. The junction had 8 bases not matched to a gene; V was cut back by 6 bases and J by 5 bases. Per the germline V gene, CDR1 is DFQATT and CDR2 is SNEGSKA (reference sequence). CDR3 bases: TGCAGTGCCCGCCGCGGACAGGGCGAGACCCAGTACTTC. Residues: CSARRGQGETQYF.

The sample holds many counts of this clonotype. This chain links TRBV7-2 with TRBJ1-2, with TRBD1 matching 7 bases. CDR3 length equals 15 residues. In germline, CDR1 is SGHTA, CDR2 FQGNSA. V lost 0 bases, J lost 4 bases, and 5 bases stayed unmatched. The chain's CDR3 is CASSLAIGTVYGYTF. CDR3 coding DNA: TGTGCCAGCAGCTTAGCGATCGGGACAGTCTATGGCTACACCTTC.

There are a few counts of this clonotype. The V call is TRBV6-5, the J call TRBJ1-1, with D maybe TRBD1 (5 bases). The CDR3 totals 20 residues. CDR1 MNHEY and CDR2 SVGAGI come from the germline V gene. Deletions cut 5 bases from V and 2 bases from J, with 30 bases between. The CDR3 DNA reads TGTGCCAGCAGTCAACAACGTGGGAGGCAGGGAACCCGATCCAACACTGAAGCTTTCTTT. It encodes CASSQQRGRQGTRSNTEAFF.

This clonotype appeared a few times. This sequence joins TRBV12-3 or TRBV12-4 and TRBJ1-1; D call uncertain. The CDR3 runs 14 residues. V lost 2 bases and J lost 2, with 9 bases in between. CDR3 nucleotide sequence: TGTGCCAGCAGTTTAAAGGCGGATAACACTGAAGCTTTCTTT. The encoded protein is CASSLKADNTEAFF.

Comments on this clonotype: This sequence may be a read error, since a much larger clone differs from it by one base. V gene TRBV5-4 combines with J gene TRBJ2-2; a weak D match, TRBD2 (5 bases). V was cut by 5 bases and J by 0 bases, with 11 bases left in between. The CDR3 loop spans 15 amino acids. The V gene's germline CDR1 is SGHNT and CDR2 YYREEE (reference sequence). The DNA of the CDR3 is TGTGCCAGCAGACGCGGGTCCTCGAACACCGGGGAGCTGTTTTTT. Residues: CASRRGSSNTGELFF. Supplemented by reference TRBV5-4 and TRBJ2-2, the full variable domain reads ETGVTQSPTHLIKTRGQQVTLRCSSQSGHNTVSWYQQALGQGPQFIFQYYREEENGRGNFPPRFSGLQFPNYSSELNVNALELDDSALYLCASRRGSSNTGELFFGEGSRLTVL.

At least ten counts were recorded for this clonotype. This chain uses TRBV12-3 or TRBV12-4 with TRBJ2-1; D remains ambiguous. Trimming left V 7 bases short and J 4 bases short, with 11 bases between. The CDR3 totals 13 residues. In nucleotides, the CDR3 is TGTGCCAGCACCCTCCAGGTGTACAATGAGCAGTTCTTC. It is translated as CASTLQVYNEQFF.